This TCR beta chain emerged from a study of shared T cell receptors in the human thymus. Germline V CDR1 and CDR2: SQVTM, ANQGSEA. The CDR3 contains 13 residues. Unmatched junction bases numbered 6, after V lost 6 bases and J lost 4 bases. The table came from immunoSEQ multiplex PCR; TCRdb's copy has only in-frame clones and leaves some out. In the table there are more than 550,000 clones, about 89% of which are singletons. The data were also submitted as part of a second study, on human thymus T cells.

Sequenced: thymocytes. The clonotype was recovered from a boy younger than two with a congenital heart defect. The chain joins TRBV29-1 to TRBJ2-3, with TRBD2 matching over 8 bases. CDR3 in DNA: TGCAGCGTCGCGACTAGCGCAGCAGATACGCAGTATTTT. Protein: CSVATSAADTQYF.